This TCR beta chain was recorded in a study of T cells after yellow fever vaccination. The study's findings and limits: Once the booster was given, most primary-vaccination clones reappeared, at 95% to 98% for CD4 and over 85% for CD8. The secondary response showed a weaker magnitude and a faster peak, day 5 versus 15. Researchers cautioned that FACS-sorted repertoires could harbor abundant clonotypes contaminating from the bulk population.

They built TCR cDNA with 5'RACE template switching, a step that put in a universal primer site and UMIs. TCRdb redid the calling of the 5' RACE reads with MiXCR, one entry per CDR3 protein. The repertoire holds some 500,000 distinct CDR3 sequences, 13% seen once, with about an eighth in the top ten. The V end lost 0 bases, the J end lost 4 bases, and 11 bases lay between the germline ends. From germline, CDR1 is SGDLS and CDR2 YYNGEE. The CDR3 contains 15 residues. A word on this clonotype: As yet, its antigen is unknown.

This sequence was found in a man younger than 45 who received the YFV17D yellow fever vaccine. The V call is TRBV9, the J call TRBJ1-3; a possible D gene is TRBD1 (6 bases). The sequenced sample was PBMCs, obtained on the day of the yellow fever booster vaccination. DNA for the CDR3: TGTGCCAGCAGCGTAGAGGCAGGGGCCGGAAACACCATATATTTT. It encodes CASSVEAGAGNTIYF.